These T cell receptor beta chains were read from a single sample in a study of cytomegalovirus exposure and HLA in healthy donors. The repertoire was sequenced with immunoSEQ multiplex PCR; TCRdb's copy has only in-frame clones and lacks some. The sample has tens of thousands of clones; 60% to 80% are singletons. The sample comprised PBMCs. The source is a female donor in good health and CMV-seronegative. Each CDR3 is given with its conserved first and last residue. D genes are given only for firm matches. Size tells how often a clone was seen (once, few, many) or the class of an expanded clone, and some rows leave it out.

TRBD1,TRBJ1-1,TRBV5-1,.,CASSNRGEGTEAFF,TGCGCCAGCAGTAACAGGGGTGAAGGCACTGAAGCTTTCTTT
TRBD2,TRBJ2-5,TRBV27,.,CASSPTSGRARETQYF,TGTGCCAGCAGCCCGACTAGCGGGAGAGCCAGAGAGACCCAGTACTTC
TRBD1,TRBJ2-1,TRBV9,.,CASSAGQGRYNEQFF,TGTGCCAGCAGCGCAGGACAGGGGCGCTACAATGAGCAGTTCTTC
.,TRBJ2-7,TRBV4-1,.,CASSQVVVPGDEQYF,TGCGCCAGCAGCCAAGTCGTCGTTCCAGGGGACGAGCAGTACTTC
TRBD1,TRBJ1-2,TRBV5-1,.,CASSLSGSGQGARGYTF,TGCGCCAGCAGCTTGTCGGGCTCGGGACAGGGGGCGCGTGGCTACACCTTC
.,TRBJ1-5,TRBV30,few,CAWSTGLGQPQHF,TGTGCCTGGAGTACAGGGTTGGGTCAGCCCCAGCATTTT
TRBD2,TRBJ2-5,TRBV5-1,.,CASSLGLAGGRSQETQYF,TGCGCCAGCAGCTTGGGGCTAGCGGGAGGGAGAAGCCAAGAGACCCAGTACTTC
TRBD2,TRBJ2-7,TRBV19,.,CASSSGEGRERAEQYF,TGTGCCAGTTCTTCTGGGGAGGGCAGGGAGCGGGCCGAGCAGTACTTC
TRBD2,TRBJ2-2,TRBV18,.,CASSPPGLAGGPQNTGELFF,TGTGCCAGCTCACCACCGGGACTAGCGGGAGGGCCACAAAACACCGGGGAGCTGTTTTTT
TRBD2,TRBJ2-7,TRBV6-5,.,CASSSAGTSGMYEQYF,TGTGCCAGCAGTTCCGCCGGGACTAGCGGGATGTACGAGCAGTACTTC
.,TRBJ1-2,TRBV7-9,.,CASSPTENYGYTF,TGTGCCAGCAGCCCTACAGAGAACTATGGCTACACCTTC
.,TRBJ2-7,TRBV18,.,CASSPDRSYEQYF,TGTGCCAGCTCCCCTGACAGATCCTACGAGCAGTACTTC
.,TRBJ2-1,TRBV5-1,.,CASRSGSSYNEQFF,TGCGCCAGCAGATCCGGGAGCTCCTACAATGAGCAGTTCTTC
TRBD2,TRBJ2-1,TRBV2,few,CASNLLAGGLGEQFF,TGTGCCAGCAACCTACTAGCGGGAGGGCTTGGTGAGCAGTTCTTC
TRBD1,TRBJ2-7,TRBV12-5,.,CASGPGPGQVTSYEQYF,TGTGCTAGTGGTCCGGGTCCGGGACAGGTGACTTCCTACGAGCAGTACTTC
.,TRBJ2-7,TRBV28,.,CASTPTRAGDSYEQYF,TGTGCCAGCACCCCCACCCGGGCAGGGGATTCCTACGAGCAGTACTTC
.,TRBJ1-1,TRBV19,.,CASKTDSFTEAFF,TGTGCCAGTAAGACAGACTCTTTCACTGAAGCTTTCTTT
TRBD2,TRBJ2-7,TRBV6-5,.,CASSLLAGQVGEQYF,TGTGCCAGCAGTTTACTAGCGGGACAGGTGGGTGAGCAGTACTTC
TRBD2,TRBJ2-7,TRBV30,.,CAWSIKAGGQYEQYF,TGTGCCTGGAGTATCAAAGCGGGGGGGCAGTACGAGCAGTACTTC
TRBD1,TRBJ1-2,TRBV30,.,CACTGQGYYGYTF,TGTGCCTGCACGGGACAGGGGTACTATGGCTACACCTTC
.,TRBJ2-7,TRBV18,.,CASSPSSYEQYF,TGTGCCAGCTCACCGAGCTCCTACGAGCAGTACTTC
.,TRBJ1-5,TRBV18,.,CASSPGGDQPQHF,TGTGCCAGCTCACCAGGGGGGGATCAGCCCCAGCATTTT
.,TRBJ1-3,TRBV9,once,CASSPLAGNTIYF,TGTGCCAGCAGCCCCCTTGCGGGAAACACCATATATTTT
.,TRBJ2-7,TRBV7-9,.,CASSPQVLGEQYF,TGTGCCAGCAGCCCACAGGTTTTGGGGGAGCAGTACTTC
.,TRBJ1-1,TRBV7-2,.,CASSPTKGVTEAFF,TGTGCCAGCAGCCCCACTAAAGGAGTCACTGAAGCTTTCTTT
.,TRBJ2-7,TRBV7-2,.,CASSLPSSYEQYF,TGTGCCAGCAGCTTACCGAGTAGTTACGAGCAGTACTTC
.,TRBJ1-5,TRBV5-1,few,CASSLAGGNQPQHF,TGCGCCAGCAGCTTGGCCGGGGGGAATCAGCCCCAGCATTTT
TRBD1,TRBJ1-1,TRBV28,.,CASSPTGGYTEAFF,TGTGCCAGCAGTCCGACAGGGGGCTATACTGAAGCTTTCTTT
TRBD1,TRBJ2-2,TRBV7-7,.,CASSSLQGDTGELFF,TGTGCTAGCAGCTCCCTACAGGGGGACACCGGGGAGCTGTTTTTT
.,TRBJ1-1,TRBV9,.,CASSVGLGNTEAFF,TGTGCCAGCAGCGTAGGACTAGGGAACACTGAAGCTTTCTTT
TRBD1,TRBJ1-1,TRBV4-1,.,CASSPGQGPVNTEAFF,TGCGCCAGCAGCCCCGGACAGGGTCCGGTGAACACTGAAGCTTTCTTT
TRBD1,TRBJ1-5,TRBV19,.,CASSFPDRGLQPQHF,TGTGCCAGTAGTTTCCCGGACAGGGGGTTACAGCCCCAGCATTTT
TRBD1,TRBJ1-1,TRBV29-1,.,CSVRTGPYEAFF,TGCAGCGTCCGGACAGGGCCTTATGAAGCTTTCTTT
TRBD1,TRBJ2-7,TRBV6-1,.,CASSEQGVGEQYF,TGTGCCAGCAGTGAACAGGGGGTCGGCGAGCAGTACTTC
.,TRBJ2-4,TRBV21-1,.,CASSKGNRLAKNIQYF,TGTGCCAGCAGCAAAGGGAACAGGTTAGCCAAAAACATTCAGTACTTC
.,TRBJ1-5,TRBV30,.,CAWDTGRNQPQHF,TGTGCCTGGGATACAGGGCGCAATCAGCCCCAGCATTTT
TRBD1,TRBJ1-1,TRBV10-3,.,CAIKPTGTGDTEAFF,TGTGCCATAAAGCCTACCGGGACAGGGGACACTGAAGCTTTCTTT
.,TRBJ1-3,TRBV6-1,.,CASSDRLYSGNTIYF,TGTGCCAGCAGTGATCGACTGTACTCTGGAAACACCATATATTTT
TRBD1,TRBJ2-1,TRBV6-1,.,CASTRDRGYNEQFF,TGTGCCAGCACCCGGGACAGGGGTTACAATGAGCAGTTCTTC
TRBD1,TRBJ2-7,TRBV2,.,CASTADRDDEQYF,TGTGCCAGCACTGCGGACAGGGATGACGAGCAGTACTTC
TRBD2,TRBJ2-3,TRBV25-1,.,CASSDASGTDTQYF,TGTGCCAGCAGTGACGCTAGCGGAACAGATACGCAGTATTTT
.,TRBJ1-3,TRBV7-2,.,CASSSGGGNTIYF,TGTGCCAGCAGCTCCGGGGGGGGAAACACCATATATTTT
TRBD1,TRBJ1-2,TRBV18,.,CASSLGQGVNYGYTF,TGTGCCAGCTCACTCGGACAGGGCGTAAACTATGGCTACACCTTC
TRBD1,TRBJ2-7,TRBV29-1,once,CSVEGSPATGGYEQYF,TGCAGCGTTGAAGGTTCCCCCGCGACAGGGGGCTACGAGCAGTACTTC
TRBD2,TRBJ2-1,TRBV5-4,few,CASRAGTSGYNEQFF,TGTGCCAGCAGGGCCGGGACTAGCGGCTACAATGAGCAGTTCTTC
.,TRBJ1-4,TRBV4-1,.,CASSQLQVNEKLFF,TGCGCCAGCAGCCAACTACAGGTCAATGAAAAACTGTTTTTT
TRBD1,TRBJ2-7,TRBV29-1,.,CSVEGQGYEQYF,TGCAGCGTTGAGGGACAGGGCTACGAGCAGTACTTC
.,TRBJ1-2,TRBV4-3,.,CASSHNGQNGLYGYTF,TGCGCCAGCAGCCACAACGGACAGAATGGGTTATATGGCTACACCTTC
.,TRBJ2-7,TRBV6-6,.,CASSTGWREETYEQYF,TGTGCCAGCAGTACGGGTTGGAGGGAGGAGACTTACGAGCAGTACTTC